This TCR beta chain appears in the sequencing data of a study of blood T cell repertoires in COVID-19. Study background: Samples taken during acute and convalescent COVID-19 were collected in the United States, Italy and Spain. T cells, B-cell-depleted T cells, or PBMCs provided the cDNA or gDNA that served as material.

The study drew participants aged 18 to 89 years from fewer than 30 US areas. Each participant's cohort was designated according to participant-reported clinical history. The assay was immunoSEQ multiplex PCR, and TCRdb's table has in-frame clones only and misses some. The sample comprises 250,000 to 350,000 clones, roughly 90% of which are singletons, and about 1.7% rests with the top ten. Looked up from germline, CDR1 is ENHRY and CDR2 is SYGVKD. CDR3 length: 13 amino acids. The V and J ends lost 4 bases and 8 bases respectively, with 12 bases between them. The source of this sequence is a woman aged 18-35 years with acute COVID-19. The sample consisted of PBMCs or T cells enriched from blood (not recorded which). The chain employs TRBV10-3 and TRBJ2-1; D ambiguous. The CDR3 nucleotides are TGTGCCATCAGTGCCCCTAGTGTCGATGAGCAGTTCTTC. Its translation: CAISAPSVDEQFF.